These 12 T cell receptor beta chains share one sample of origin, sequenced in a study of tumor-infiltrating lymphocytes in primary liver carcinoma. The roughly 18-32 mg bulk tissue piece was not sorted before simultaneous RNA and DNA extraction. The template, 500 ng total RNA, yielded TCR beta cDNA made with a constant-region primer. The TCR beta library was amplified through three nested multiplex PCR rounds in a modified ARM-PCR procedure. TRBV1-TRBV30 forward primers and a C-beta reverse primer were used in the first two PCR rounds, which each ran for about 10 cycles. TCRdb itself ran the multiplex PCR reads through MiXCR, one entry per CDR3 protein. Here the sample spans roughly 100,000 distinct CDR3 sequences, roughly 85% being singletons. The sequenced sample consisted of liver tumor tissue from sampling region 3. Noted subset: tumor region T3, left-lateral pole. These receptor sequences come from a middle-aged man with primary liver carcinoma and hepatitis B virus infection.

Comments on this clonotype: Its ends do not fully match the called genes, so a read error is possible. The chain combines TRBV4-1 with TRBJ2-1; D may be TRBD2 (5 bases). The CDR3 has 15 amino acids. CDR1 and CDR2 from the germline V gene are MGHRA and YSYEKL. The chain's CDR3 is CASSQRGLPTDEQFF. The CDR3 DNA is TGCGCGAGCAGCCAACGTGGACTGCCCACTGATGAGCAGTTCTTC.

With regard to this clonotype: Here the CDR3 omits its conserved ending phenylalanine or tryptophan, so a read error is the likely source. The DNA is left out, because the CDR3 cannot be placed on it with certainty; the CDR3 is given as TCRdb lists it. The chain recombines TRBV11-1 with TRBJ1-6; TRBD1, the table's D call, lacks a check against the DNA. CDR1 and CDR2 (germline): SGHAT, FQDESV (reference sequence). The CDR3 is made up of 13 amino acids, end residues included. CDR3 amino acids: CASCRTLVSPLHC.

The chain has TRBV7-8 and TRBJ2-2; 8 nucleotides match TRBD2. This CDR3 is 15 amino acids long. V was pared by 7 bases and J by 7 bases, with 11 bases of the junction left unmatched. Germline V gene data show CDR1 as SGHVS and CDR2 as FQNEAQ. The CDR3 region is CASIPSGRTIGELFF. The CDR3 nucleotides read TGTGCCAGCATCCCGAGCGGGAGAACGATCGGGGAGCTGTTTTTT.

With respect to this clonotype: It may be a read error: a sequence one base away is much more abundant. V usage is TRBV5-1 and J usage is TRBJ2-5, with 9 positions matching TRBD1. Germline lookup yields CDR1 SGHRS and CDR2 YFSETQ. The V gene end was trimmed by 0 bases and the J gene end by 4 bases; junction bases not matched to a gene: 10. The CDR3 is 17 residues long. The CDR3 coding sequence is TGCGCCAGCAGCTTGGGACGGGACAGGGAGCATAGAGAGACCCAGTACTTC. Protein sequence: CASSLGRDREHRETQYF. The full variable domain, completed using reference TRBV5-1 and TRBJ2-5, is KAGVTQTPRYLIKTRGQQVTLSCSPISGHRSVSWYQQTPGQGLQFLFEYFSETQRNKGNFPGRFSGRQFSNSRSEMNVSTLELGDSALYLCASSLGRDREHRETQYFGPGTRLLVL.

With regard to this clonotype: One junction end disagrees with the germline gene, perhaps due to a read error. The chain couples TRBV4-2 to TRBJ2-3, with 11 bases that match TRBD2. The CDR3 sequence is 19 residues long. Germline CDR1 is LGHNA and CDR2 is YNFKEQ. CDR3 coding DNA: TGTGCTAGCAGCCCGACCTCTATCTCTAGCGGGAGGTACACAAATACGCAGTATTTT. Translated: CASSPTSISSGRYTNTQYF.

A note on this clonotype: The junction and the germline gene differ at one end; a read error may be behind it. The chain uses TRBV4-1 and TRBJ2-1; D unclear. From germline, CDR1 is MGHRA and CDR2 YSYEKL. The CDR3 spans 10 residues. CDR3 loop: CASSAEQKFF. The CDR3 DNA follows: TGCGCTAGCAGCGCGGAACAGAAGTTCTTC.

Comment on this clonotype: One end of the junction does not line up with germline, which may come from a read error. The V gene is TRBV6-5, the J gene TRBJ2-5; maybe TRBD2 (5 bases). In germline, CDR1 is MNHEY, CDR2 SVGAGI. The CDR3 loop spans 14 amino acids. Here the CDR3 reads CASSYSYPGETQYF. The CDR3 region has the DNA TGTGCCAGCAGTTACTCATATCCTGGGGAGACTCAGTACTTC.

Of note for this clonotype: At one boundary the junction diverges from the germline segment, which might be a read error. This chain connects TRBV11-2 to TRBJ2-5; D unclear. Germline V gene sequence: CDR1 SGHAT, CDR2 FQNNGV. The CDR3 spans 15 residues. CDR3 protein: CACSPVGLVPETQYF. In DNA form, the CDR3 reads TGTGCCTGCAGCCCCGTTGGGCTAGTTCCGGAGACCCAGTACTTC.

The V gene is TRBV6-1, the J gene TRBJ2-3; D is uncertain. Trimming removed 6 bases from V and 8 bases from J, with 12 bases in between. Germline V gene lookup returns CDR1 MNHNS and CDR2 SASEGT. The CDR3 sequence is 12 residues long. The CDR3: CASSTTEVTQYF. As DNA, the CDR3 is TGTGCCAGCAGCACCACAGAAGTTACGCAGTATTTT.

About this clonotype itself: Sequence at one end of the junction differs from germline and may be a read error. V is TRBV11-1 and J is TRBJ2-4, with D perhaps TRBD1 or TRBD2 (5 bases each). Germline CDR1 and CDR2: SGHAT and FQDESV (reference sequence). The length of the CDR3 is 17 residues. The CDR3 is CANSFPGTSGTKNIQCF. The CDR3, as DNA: TGTGCCAACAGCTTTCCCGGGACCAGTGGGACCAAAAACATTCAGTGCTTC.

In its sample, this clonotype was seen a few times. At one end the junction does not follow the germline gene, possibly because of a read error. The chain couples TRBV4-3 to TRBJ2-3, with 7 bases that match TRBD2. The CDR3 covers 17 residues. CDR1 LGHNA and CDR2 YSLEER come from the germline V gene. The CDR3 here is CASSQDTDTGGTDAQYF. DNA of the CDR3: TGCGCCAGCAGCCAGGATACCGACACGGGAGGAACAGATGCGCAGTATTTT.

For this clonotype: Germline and junction disagree at one end, which may indicate a read error. V and J are TRBV11-3 and TRBJ2-2, with TRBD2 as a possible D gene (5 bases). The CDR3 runs to 12 residues. In germline, CDR1 is SGHNT, CDR2 YENEEA. The DNA of the CDR3 is TGTGCCAGCAGTTTATGGTCCGGGGAACTGTTATTT. Its translation: CASSLWSGELLF.